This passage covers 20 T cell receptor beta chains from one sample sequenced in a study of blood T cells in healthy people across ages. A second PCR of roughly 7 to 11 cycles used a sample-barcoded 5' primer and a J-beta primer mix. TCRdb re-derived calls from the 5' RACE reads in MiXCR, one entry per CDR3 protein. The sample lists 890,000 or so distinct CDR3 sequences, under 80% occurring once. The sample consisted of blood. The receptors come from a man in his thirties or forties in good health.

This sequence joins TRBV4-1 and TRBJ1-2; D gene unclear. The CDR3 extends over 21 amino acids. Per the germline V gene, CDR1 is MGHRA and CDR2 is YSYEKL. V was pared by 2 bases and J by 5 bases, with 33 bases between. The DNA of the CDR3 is TGCGCCAGCAGCCAAAAGGACCATCTCTCTGTGATACTCGGGAGTTATTATGGCTACACCTTC. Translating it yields CASSQKDHLSVILGSYYGYTF.

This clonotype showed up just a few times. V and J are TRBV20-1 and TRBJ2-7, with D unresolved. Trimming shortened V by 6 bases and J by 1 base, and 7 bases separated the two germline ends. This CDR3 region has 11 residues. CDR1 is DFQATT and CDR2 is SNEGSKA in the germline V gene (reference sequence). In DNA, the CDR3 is TGCAGTGCAGACACATCCTACGAGCAGTACTTC. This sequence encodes CSADTSYEQYF.

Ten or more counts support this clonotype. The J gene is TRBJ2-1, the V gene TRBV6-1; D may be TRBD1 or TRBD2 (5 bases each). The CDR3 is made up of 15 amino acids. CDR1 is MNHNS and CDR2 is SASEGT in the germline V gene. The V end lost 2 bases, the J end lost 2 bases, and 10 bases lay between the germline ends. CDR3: CASSEMMGAYNEQFF. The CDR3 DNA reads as TGTGCCAGCAGTGAAATGATGGGGGCCTACAATGAGCAGTTCTTC.

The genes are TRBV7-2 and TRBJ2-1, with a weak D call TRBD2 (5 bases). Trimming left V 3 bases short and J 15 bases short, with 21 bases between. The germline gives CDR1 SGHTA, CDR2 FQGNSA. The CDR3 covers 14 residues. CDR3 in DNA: TGTGCCAGCAGCTTCAACCCAGCTAGCTCAGGAGGGTTCTTC. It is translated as CASSFNPASSGGFF.

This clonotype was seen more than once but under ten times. This CDR3 is CASSRGGRSIPFDEQFF. DNA for the CDR3: TGTGCCAGCAGCAGGGGGGGGCGAAGTATTCCTTTCGATGAGCAGTTCTTC. The V call is TRBV7-2, the J call TRBJ2-1; tentatively, D is TRBD2 (7 bases). The CDR3 spans 17 residues. Trimming left V 5 bases short and J 8 bases short, with 25 bases between. The germline V gene encodes CDR1 SGHTA and CDR2 FQGNSA.

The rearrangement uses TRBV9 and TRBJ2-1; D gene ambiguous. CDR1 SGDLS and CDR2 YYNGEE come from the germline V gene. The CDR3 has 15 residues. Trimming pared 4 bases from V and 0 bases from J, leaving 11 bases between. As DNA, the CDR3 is TGTGCCAGCAGCCGGACGCCAAGCTCCTACAATGAGCAGTTCTTC. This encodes CASSRTPSSYNEQFF.

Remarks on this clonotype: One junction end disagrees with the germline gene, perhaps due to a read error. CDR3 region: CSARSVGLLGADTQYF. The CDR3 DNA is TGTAGTGCTAGATCCGTGGGACTCCTAGGGGCAGATACGCAGTATTTT. The gene calls are TRBV20-1 and TRBJ2-3; the D gene is possibly TRBD2 (6 bases). Looked up from germline, CDR1 is DFQATT and CDR2 is SNEGSKA (reference sequence). The CDR3 has 16 residues.

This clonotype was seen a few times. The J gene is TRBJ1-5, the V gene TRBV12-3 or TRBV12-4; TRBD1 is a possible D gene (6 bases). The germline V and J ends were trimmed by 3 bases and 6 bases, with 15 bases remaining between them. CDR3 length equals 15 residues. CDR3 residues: CASSFEGESRQPQHF. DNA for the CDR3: TGTGCCAGCAGTTTCGAGGGGGAGTCGCGTCAGCCCCAGCATTTT.

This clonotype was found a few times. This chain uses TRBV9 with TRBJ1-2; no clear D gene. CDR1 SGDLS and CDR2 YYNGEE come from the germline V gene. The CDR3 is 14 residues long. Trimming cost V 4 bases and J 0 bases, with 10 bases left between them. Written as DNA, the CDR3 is TGTGCCAGCAGCACCTGGAGTTCTAACTATGGCTACACCTTC. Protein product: CASSTWSSNYGYTF.

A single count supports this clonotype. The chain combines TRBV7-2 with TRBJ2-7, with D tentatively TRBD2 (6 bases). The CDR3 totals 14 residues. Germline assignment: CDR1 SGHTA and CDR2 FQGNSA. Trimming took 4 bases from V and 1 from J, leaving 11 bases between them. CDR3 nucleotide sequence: TGTGCCAGCAGCTCGCGGGACCCGTCCTACGAGCAGTACTTC. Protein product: CASSSRDPSYEQYF.

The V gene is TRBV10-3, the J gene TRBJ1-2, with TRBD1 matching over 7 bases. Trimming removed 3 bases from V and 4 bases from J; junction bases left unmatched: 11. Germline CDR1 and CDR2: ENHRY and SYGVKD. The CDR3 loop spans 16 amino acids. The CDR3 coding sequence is TGTGCCATCAGTGAAAGCCACAGGGGCGCAAGCTATGGCTACACCTTC. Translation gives CAISESHRGASYGYTF.

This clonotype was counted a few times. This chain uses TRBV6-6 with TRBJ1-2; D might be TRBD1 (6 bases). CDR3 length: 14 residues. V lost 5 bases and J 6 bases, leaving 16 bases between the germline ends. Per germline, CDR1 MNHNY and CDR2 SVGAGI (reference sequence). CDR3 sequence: CASSARGGAHGYTF. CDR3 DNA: TGTGCCAGCAGTGCACGCGGGGGGGCACATGGCTACACCTTC.

The CDR3 DNA follows: TGTGCCAGCGGATCCGGGACCTCCTGTGGCTACACCTTC. Amino acid sequence: CASGSGTSCGYTF. V usage is TRBV7-2 and J usage is TRBJ1-2, with D possibly matching TRBD1 (5 bases). This CDR3 spans 13 amino acids. Trimming stripped 8 bases from V and 7 bases from J, with 17 bases between. Germline V gene sequence: CDR1 SGHTA, CDR2 FQGNSA.

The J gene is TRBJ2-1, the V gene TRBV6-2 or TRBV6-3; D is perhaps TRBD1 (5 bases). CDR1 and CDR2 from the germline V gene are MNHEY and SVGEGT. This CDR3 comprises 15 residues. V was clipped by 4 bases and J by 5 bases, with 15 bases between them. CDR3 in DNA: TGTGCCAGCAGTTCCAAGGGGCAGGGTCACAATGAGCAGTTCTTC. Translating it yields CASSSKGQGHNEQFF.

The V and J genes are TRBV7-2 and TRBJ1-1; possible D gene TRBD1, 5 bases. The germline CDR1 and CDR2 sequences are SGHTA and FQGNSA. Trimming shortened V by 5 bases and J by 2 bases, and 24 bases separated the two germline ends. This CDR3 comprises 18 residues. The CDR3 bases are TGTGCCAGCAGCCCCCGACCGGGGCAGGGCCCTTCTAACACTGAAGCTTTCTTT. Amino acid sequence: CASSPRPGQGPSNTEAFF.

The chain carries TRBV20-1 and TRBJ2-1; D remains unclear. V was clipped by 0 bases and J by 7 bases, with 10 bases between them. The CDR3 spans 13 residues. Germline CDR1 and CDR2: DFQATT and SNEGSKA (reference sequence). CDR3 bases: TGCAGTGCTAGAGAGGGTGCGGCAAATGAGCAGTTCTTC. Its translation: CSAREGAANEQFF.

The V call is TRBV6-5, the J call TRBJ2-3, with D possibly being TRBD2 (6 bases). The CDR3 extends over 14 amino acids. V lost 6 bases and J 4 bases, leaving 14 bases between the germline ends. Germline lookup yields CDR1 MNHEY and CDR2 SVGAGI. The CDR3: CASSSDYKPDTQYF. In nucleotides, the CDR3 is TGTGCCAGCAGCTCGGACTACAAGCCAGATACGCAGTATTTT.

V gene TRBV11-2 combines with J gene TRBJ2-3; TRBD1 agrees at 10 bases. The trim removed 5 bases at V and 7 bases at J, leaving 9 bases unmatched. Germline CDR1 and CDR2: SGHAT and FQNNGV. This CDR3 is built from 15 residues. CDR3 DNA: TGTGCCAGCAGCACCCCTCGGGACAGGGGAAATACGCAGTATTTT. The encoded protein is CASSTPRDRGNTQYF.

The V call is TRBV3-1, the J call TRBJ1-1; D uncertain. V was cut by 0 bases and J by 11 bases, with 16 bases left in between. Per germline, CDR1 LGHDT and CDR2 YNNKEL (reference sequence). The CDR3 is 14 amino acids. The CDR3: CASSQDLGQLRAFF. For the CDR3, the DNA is TGTGCCAGCAGCCAAGATCTTGGCCAGCTTCGGGCTTTCTTT.

CDR3 amino acids: CASSQDRGAGDTDTQYF. The CDR3 DNA sequence: TGTGCCAGCAGCCAAGATCGCGGGGCTGGAGACACAGATACGCAGTATTTT. The J gene is TRBJ2-3, the V gene TRBV14, with D perhaps matching TRBD2 (6 bases). CDR1 and CDR2 (germline): SGHDN, FVKESK. The CDR3 extends over 17 amino acids. Between the trimmed V and J ends, which lost 0 bases and 2 bases, there was a span of 15 bases.